This TCR beta chain was identified in a study of T cells in Graves' hyperthyroidism and ophthalmopathy. RNA transcripts served as the template for amplifying TCR beta CDR3 regions. Carried out on the TCR CDR3, a first-round RT-PCR used the HTBI primer set. TCRdb itself ran the multiplex PCR reads through MiXCR, one entry per CDR3 protein. The sample contains around 760,000 distinct CDR3 sequences, around 40% of which appear only once. Germline assignment: CDR1 SGHRS and CDR2 YFSETQ. The CDR3 is 15 residues long. Trimming took off 0 bases at V and 5 bases at J, with 15 bases between the two ends. This chain joins TRBV5-1 and TRBJ2-7; no clear D gene. Sequenced material: blood. The clonotype comes from a woman aged 40-49 years with Graves' hyperthyroidism. DNA for the CDR3: TGCGCCAGCAGCTTGGCCGGGTGGGATGGAGACGAGCAGTACTTC. It translates to CASSLAGWDGDEQYF. The complete variable domain, with remaining parts taken from reference TRBV5-1 and TRBJ2-7, reads KAGVTQTPRYLIKTRGQQVTLSCSPISGHRSVSWYQQTPGQGLQFLFEYFSETQRNKGNFPGRFSGRQFSNSRSEMNVSTLELGDSALYLCASSLAGWDGDEQYFGPGTRLTVT.